This T cell receptor beta chain comes out of a study of T-cell reconstitution after alpha-beta-depleted transplantation in children listed by TCRdb under 2016. Describing the broader study: The study quantitatively tracked T-cell immune reconstitution after TCRalphabeta/CD19-depleted allogeneic hematopoietic cell transplantation in children using TCR repertoire profiling. Paper-wide results and their limitations: The apparently early alphabetaT-cell count recovery about two months after transplant was reportedly dependent on only several hundred rapidly expanded clones derived from non-depleted graft cells. In some patients, the high TCRbeta diversity seen at day 60 was put down to recipient T cells and intrathymic progenitors that had survived conditioning. Over subsequent months, a decline in hyperexpanded clone frequencies was noted, and after one year, T-cell counts and TCRbeta diversity were mostly ascribed to newly produced T cells.

This clonotype was detected many times. It has no known antigen specificity. Base qualities are not provided; no much larger clone lies one nucleotide away. The library was produced with PCR. The instrument was an Illumina HiSeq 2500. To normalize quantification of the TCRbeta repertoire, the TCR libraries were built with molecular barcoding that relied on unique molecular identifiers. Using fastp at Q25 and MiXCR, TCRdb reprocessed the public reads and kept productive beta chains. Entries that share a CDR3 protein sequence are merged under the most common genes and DNA. The sample includes some 300,000 distinct CDR3 sequences, with 6% to 10% observed a single time. Around 9.8% of the sample goes to the ten largest clones. Per the germline V gene, SGHRS is the CDR1 and YFSETQ is the CDR2. From cysteine to phenylalanine, the CDR3 is 14 amino acids long. Here the CDR3 DNA is all that survives: 42 bases in frame from base 1. Deletion took 0 bases off V and 4 bases off J, with a span of 10 bases between the germline ends.

The meaning of the sample's treatment or condition label: allogeneic hematopoietic cell transplantation with graft depleted of TCRalphabeta T cells and CD19 B cells. The children who served as transplant recipients had been given grafts of TCRalphabeta/CD19-depleted allogeneic hematopoietic cells. This sample comprised peripheral blood, obtained 360 days after TCRalphabeta/CD19-depleted stem cell transplant. This sequence uses TRBV5-1 and TRBJ2-5; TRBD2 is a weak D gene call, 7 bases matching. The source of this sequence is a female patient between 2 and 15 years old who had a stem cell transplant for Fanconi anemia, so the T cells may come from the graft donor. The CDR3 protein is CASSLEGGPETQYF. The DNA reads TGCGCCAGCAGCTTGGAGGGGGGGCCAGAGACCCAGTACTTC. When the CDR3 is completed using the reference TRBV5-1 and TRBJ2-5 genes on either side, the full variable domain is KAGVTQTPRYLIKTRGQQVTLSCSPISGHRSVSWYQQTPGQGLQFLFEYFSETQRNKGNFPGRFSGRQFSNSRSEMNVSTLELGDSALYLCASSLEGGPETQYFGPGTRLLVL.